These T cell receptor beta chains were read from a single sample in a study of early stage breast cancer tumors. Clones were read by immunoSEQ multiplex PCR, and TCRdb kept only the in-frame ones, dropping some. The top ten clones hold 4% to 5.5% of a sample with almost 55,000 clones, about nine tenths of them seen once. Material: blood. These receptors were collected from a person aged 65-85 years with breast cancer. Each CDR3 is given with its conserved first and last residue. D genes are given only for firm matches. Expanded clones get a size class; other rows say once, few or many, or leave the size out.

clone size	D gene	V gene	J gene	CDR3 DNA	CDR3 protein
.	.	TRBV30	TRBJ1-3	TGTGCACAGAGCCCTGGAAACACCATATATTTT	CAQSPGNTIYF
.	.	TRBV7-9	TRBJ1-2	TGTGCCAGCAGCCCGACAGTGCCCAACTATGGCTACACCTTC	CASSPTVPNYGYTF
.	.	TRBV19	TRBJ2-2	TGTGCCAGTAGGGGGGGAGACAGAGCCACCGGGGAGCTGTTTTTT	CASRGGDRATGELFF
.	.	TRBV5-8	TRBJ1-2	TGTGCCAGCAGCTTGGCCCCGGGCTACACCTTC	CASSLAPGYTF
.	TRBD1	TRBV30	TRBJ2-6	TGTGCCTGGGACGAGGGGGCGGGGGCCAACGTCCTGACTTTC	CAWDEGAGANVLTF
.	TRBD1	TRBV5-1	TRBJ2-5	TGCGCCAGCAGCTCGCAGGGGACAGGGGGAGGAGAGACCCAGTACTTC	CASSSQGTGGGETQYF
once	.	TRBV29-1	TRBJ1-2	TGCAGCGTTGAAGTAGCGGAGGGCGGAGGCTACACCTTC	CSVEVAEGGGYTF
.	.	TRBV9	TRBJ2-5	TGTGCCAGCAGCGTAGATGGGAGTACGGCAGAGACCCAGTACTTC	CASSVDGSTAETQYF
once	TRBD2	TRBV15	TRBJ2-5	TGTGCCACCAGCAGAGTGGGCGGGAGCGGCGAGACCCAGTACTTC	CATSRVGGSGETQYF
.	.	TRBV28	TRBJ1-6	TGTGCCAGCAGCATGGGGGGGAGCTCCTATAATTCACCCCTCCACTTT	CASSMGGSSYNSPLHF
.	TRBD1	TRBV5-1	TRBJ1-1	TGCGCCAGCAGGGGACAGGCGTCGGGCACTGAAGCTTTCTTT	CASRGQASGTEAFF
.	.	TRBV7-7	TRBJ2-2	TGTGCCAGCAGCAGGGGGGGGCCGGGAAGCACCGGGGAGCTGTTTTTT	CASSRGGPGSTGELFF
.	.	TRBV11-2	TRBJ1-1	TGTGCCAGCAGCTTAGTGGGGGGGGCAAGGACTGAAGCTTTCTTT	CASSLVGGARTEAFF
.	TRBD1	TRBV28	TRBJ2-2	TGTGCCAGCAGACAGGGGGCGATCACCGGGGAGCTGTTTTTT	CASRQGAITGELFF
.	.	TRBV5-5	TRBJ2-6	TGTGCCAGCAGCTTGGCCAGCGATGGGGCCAACGTCCTGACTTTC	CASSLASDGANVLTF
.	TRBD2	TRBV29-1	TRBJ2-7	TGCAGCGTTGAAAGTCCTAGCGGGAGCTACGAGCAGTACTTC	CSVESPSGSYEQYF
.	TRBD1	TRBV19	TRBJ2-1	TGTGCCAGTAGGGCCCTGGGACAGGACCGGAATGAGCAGTTCTTC	CASRALGQDRNEQFF
.	.	TRBV2	TRBJ1-2	TGTGCCAGCAGCGAGACCCAGACGGGTATAAGTGGCTACACCTTC	CASSETQTGISGYTF
.	.	TRBV7-2	TRBJ1-1	TGTGCCACGGGGAAGAACACTGAAGCTTTCTTT	CATGKNTEAFF
.	.	TRBV19	TRBJ1-5	TGTGCCAGTAGTATTCCCATGAGTGGCAATCAGCCCCAGCATTTT	CASSIPMSGNQPQHF
once	TRBD1	TRBV5-1	TRBJ1-1	TGCGCCAGCAGCTTCGGACAGGGTGGGACTGAAGCTTTCTTT	CASSFGQGGTEAFF
.	TRBD2	TRBV7-2	TRBJ2-3	TGTGCCAGCAGCTTAATTAGCGGGAGGTCAGATACGCAGTATTTT	CASSLISGRSDTQYF
.	.	TRBV28	TRBJ1-2	TGTGCCAGCAGTTATCCTAACCTAGGCAGTACCCCTATTAACTATGGCTACACCTTC	CASSYPNLGSTPINYGYTF
.	TRBD1	TRBV6-1	TRBJ1-4	TGTGCCAGCAGTGAGGGAACAGGGGCTAATGAAAAACTGTTTTTT	CASSEGTGANEKLFF
once	.	TRBV5-6	TRBJ2-7	TGTGCCAGCAGCCCCGGGATGGGCTTCTCCTACGAGCAGTACTTC	CASSPGMGFSYEQYF
.	TRBD2	TRBV5-4	TRBJ2-3	TGTGCCAGCATCGGGCGGGAGGCCCCAGATACGCAGTATTTT	CASIGREAPDTQYF
.	.	TRBV18	TRBJ1-1	TGTGCCAGCTCACCTCTATTAGGGGACACTGAAGCTTTCTTT	CASSPLLGDTEAFF
.	.	TRBV7-2	TRBJ2-5	TGTGCCAGCAGCTCCTTGTGGGGCACCAAAGAGACCCAGTACTTC	CASSSLWGTKETQYF
few	.	TRBV30	TRBJ2-5	TGTGCCTGGAGTGATCGGCAAGAGACCCAGTACTTC	CAWSDRQETQYF
.	.	TRBV7-6	TRBJ2-1	TGTGCCAGCAGTGGGACTTCTTACAATGAGCAGTTCTTC	CASSGTSYNEQFF
.	.	TRBV5-6	TRBJ1-4	TGTGCCAGCAGCTTGGCCACGGGTAATGAAAAACTGTTTTTT	CASSLATGNEKLFF
.	.	TRBV5-8	TRBJ1-5	TGTGCCAGCAGCTTGTGGCAGGGAAACAATCAGCCCCAGCATTTT	CASSLWQGNNQPQHF